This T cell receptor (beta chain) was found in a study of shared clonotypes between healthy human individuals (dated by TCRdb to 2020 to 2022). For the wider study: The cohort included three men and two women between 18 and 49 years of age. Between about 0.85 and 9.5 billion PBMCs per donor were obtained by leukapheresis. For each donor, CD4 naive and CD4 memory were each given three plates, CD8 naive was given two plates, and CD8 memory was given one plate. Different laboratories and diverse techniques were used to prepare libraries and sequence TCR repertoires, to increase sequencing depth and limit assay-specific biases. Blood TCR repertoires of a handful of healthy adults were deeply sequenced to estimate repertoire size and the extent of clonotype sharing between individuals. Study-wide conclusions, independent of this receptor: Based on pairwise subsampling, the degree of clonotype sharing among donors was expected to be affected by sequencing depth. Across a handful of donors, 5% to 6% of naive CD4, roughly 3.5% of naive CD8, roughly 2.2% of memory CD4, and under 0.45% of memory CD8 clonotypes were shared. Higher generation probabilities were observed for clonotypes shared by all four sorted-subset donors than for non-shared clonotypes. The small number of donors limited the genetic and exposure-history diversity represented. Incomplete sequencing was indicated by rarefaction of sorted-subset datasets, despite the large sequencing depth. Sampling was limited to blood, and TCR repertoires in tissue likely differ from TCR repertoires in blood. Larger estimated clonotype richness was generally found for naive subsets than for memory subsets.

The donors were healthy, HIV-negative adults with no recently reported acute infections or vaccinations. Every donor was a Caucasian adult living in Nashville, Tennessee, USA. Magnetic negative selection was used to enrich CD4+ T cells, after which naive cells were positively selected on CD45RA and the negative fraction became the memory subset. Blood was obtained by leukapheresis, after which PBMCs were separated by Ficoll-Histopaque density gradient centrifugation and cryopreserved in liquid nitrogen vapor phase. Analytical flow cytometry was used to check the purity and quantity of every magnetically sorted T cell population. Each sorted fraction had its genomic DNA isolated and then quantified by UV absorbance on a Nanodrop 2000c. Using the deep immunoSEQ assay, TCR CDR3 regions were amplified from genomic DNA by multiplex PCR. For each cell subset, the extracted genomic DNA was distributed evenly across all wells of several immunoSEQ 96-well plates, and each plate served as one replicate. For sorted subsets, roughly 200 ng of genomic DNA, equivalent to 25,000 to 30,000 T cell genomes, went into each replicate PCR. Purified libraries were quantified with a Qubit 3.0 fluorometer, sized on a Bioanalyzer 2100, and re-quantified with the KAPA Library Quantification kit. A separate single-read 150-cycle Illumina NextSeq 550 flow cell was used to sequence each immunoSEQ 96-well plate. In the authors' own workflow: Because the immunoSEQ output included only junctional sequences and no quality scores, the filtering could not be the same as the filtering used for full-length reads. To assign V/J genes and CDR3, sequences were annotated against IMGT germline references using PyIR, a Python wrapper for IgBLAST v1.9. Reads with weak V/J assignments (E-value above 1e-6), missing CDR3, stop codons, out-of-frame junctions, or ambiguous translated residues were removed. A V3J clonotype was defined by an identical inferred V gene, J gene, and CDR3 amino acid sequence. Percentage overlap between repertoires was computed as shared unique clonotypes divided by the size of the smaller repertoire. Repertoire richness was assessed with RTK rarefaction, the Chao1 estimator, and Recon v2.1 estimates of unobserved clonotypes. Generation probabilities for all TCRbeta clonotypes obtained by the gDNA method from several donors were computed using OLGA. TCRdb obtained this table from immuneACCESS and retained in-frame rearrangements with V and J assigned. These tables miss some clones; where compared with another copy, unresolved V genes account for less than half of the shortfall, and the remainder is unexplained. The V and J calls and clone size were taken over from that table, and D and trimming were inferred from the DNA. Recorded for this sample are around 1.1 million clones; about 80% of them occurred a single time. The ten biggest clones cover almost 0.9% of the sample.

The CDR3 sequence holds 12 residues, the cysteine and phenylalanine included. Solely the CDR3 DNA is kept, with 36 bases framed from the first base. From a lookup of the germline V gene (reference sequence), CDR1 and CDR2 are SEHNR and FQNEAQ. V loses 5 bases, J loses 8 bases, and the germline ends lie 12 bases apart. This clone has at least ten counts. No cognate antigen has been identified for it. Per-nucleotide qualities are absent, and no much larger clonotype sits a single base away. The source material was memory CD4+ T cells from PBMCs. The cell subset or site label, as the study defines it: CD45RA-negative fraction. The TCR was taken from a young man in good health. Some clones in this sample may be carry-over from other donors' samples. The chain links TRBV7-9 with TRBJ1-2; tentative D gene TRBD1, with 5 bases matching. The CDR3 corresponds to CASSRDSIGYTF. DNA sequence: TGTGCCAGCAGCCGAGACAGTATCGGCTACACCTTC.